This T cell receptor beta chain was sequenced during a study of Graves' ophthalmopathy and Graves' hyperthyroidism. TCR beta CDR3 regions were amplified from RNA transcripts. Investigators did first-round RT-PCR with HTBI primers, then second-round multiplex PCR. A single record per CDR3 protein comes from TCRdb applying MiXCR to the multiplex PCR reads. The sample lists approximately 640,000 distinct CDR3 sequences; about two fifths were seen once. This clonotype appeared many times. Deletions cut 4 bases from V and 0 bases from J, with 10 bases between. The CDR3 loop spans 14 amino acids. CDR1 and CDR2 (germline): SNHLY, FYNNEI.

Sequenced: peripheral blood. The J gene is TRBJ2-7, the V gene TRBV2; D is ambiguous. This receptor was taken from an adult man with Graves' ophthalmopathy. CDR3 in amino acids: CASSGGPHSYEQYF. CDR3 nucleotides: TGTGCCAGCAGTGGCGGACCCCACTCCTACGAGCAGTACTTC.